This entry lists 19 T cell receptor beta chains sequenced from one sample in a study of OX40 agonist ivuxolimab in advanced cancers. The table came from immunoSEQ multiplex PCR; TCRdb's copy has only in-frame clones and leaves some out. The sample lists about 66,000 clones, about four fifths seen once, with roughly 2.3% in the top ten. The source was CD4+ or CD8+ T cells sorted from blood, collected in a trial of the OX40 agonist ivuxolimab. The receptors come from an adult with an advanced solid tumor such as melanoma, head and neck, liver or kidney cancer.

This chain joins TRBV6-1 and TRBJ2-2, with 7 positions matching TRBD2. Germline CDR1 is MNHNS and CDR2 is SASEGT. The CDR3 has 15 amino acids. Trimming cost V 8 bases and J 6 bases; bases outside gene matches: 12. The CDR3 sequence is CASERGGSLAGELFF. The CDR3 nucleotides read TGTGCCAGCGAAAGGGGCGGGAGCCTTGCCGGGGAGCTGTTTTTT.

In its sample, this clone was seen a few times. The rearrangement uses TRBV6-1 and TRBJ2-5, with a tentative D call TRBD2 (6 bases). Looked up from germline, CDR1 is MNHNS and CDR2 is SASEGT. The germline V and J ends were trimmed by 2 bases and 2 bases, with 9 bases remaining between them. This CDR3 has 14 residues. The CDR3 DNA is TGTGCCAGCAGTGAACCTAGCGAACAAGAGACCCAGTACTTC. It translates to CASSEPSEQETQYF.

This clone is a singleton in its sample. CDR3 DNA sequence: TGTGCCAGCAGTTTGGGGGGGGGTCACTCCAACACTGAAGCTTTCTTT. This sequence encodes CASSLGGGHSNTEAFF. This rearrangement joins TRBV28 to TRBJ1-1; tentatively, D is TRBD1 (5 bases). There are 16 residues in the CDR3. V gave up 3 bases and J gave up 2 bases, with 16 bases separating them. The germline CDR1 and CDR2 sequences are MDHEN and SYDVKM.

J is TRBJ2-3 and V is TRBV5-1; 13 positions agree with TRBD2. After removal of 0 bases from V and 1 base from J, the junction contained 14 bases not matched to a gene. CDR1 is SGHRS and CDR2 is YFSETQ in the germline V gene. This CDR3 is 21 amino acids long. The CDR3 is CASSLAAPGLAGLQGTDTQYF. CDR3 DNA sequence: TGCGCCAGCAGCTTGGCTGCTCCGGGACTAGCGGGACTTCAGGGCACAGATACGCAGTATTTT.

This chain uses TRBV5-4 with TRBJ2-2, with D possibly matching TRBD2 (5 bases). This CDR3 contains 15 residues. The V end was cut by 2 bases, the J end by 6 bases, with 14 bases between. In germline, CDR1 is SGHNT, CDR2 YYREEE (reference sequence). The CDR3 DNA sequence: TGTGCCAGCAGCTTAATGGCCGCGAGGGCCGGGGAGCTGTTTTTT. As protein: CASSLMAARAGELFF.

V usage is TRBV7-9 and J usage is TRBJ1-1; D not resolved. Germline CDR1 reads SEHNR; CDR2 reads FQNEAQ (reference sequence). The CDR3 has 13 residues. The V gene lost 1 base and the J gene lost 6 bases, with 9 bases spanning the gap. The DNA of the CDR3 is TGTGCCAGCAGCTTAGACGGGCCAGCTGAAGCTTTCTTT. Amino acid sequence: CASSLDGPAEAFF.

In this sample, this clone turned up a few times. CDR3 region: CASSGSTSGRGTPSTDTQYF. Written as DNA, the CDR3 is TGTGCCAGTAGTGGTTCGACTAGCGGGAGGGGTACTCCTAGCACAGATACGCAGTATTTT. The chain couples TRBV19 to TRBJ2-3, with 14 bases that match TRBD2. Germline lookup yields CDR1 LNHDA and CDR2 SQIVND (reference sequence). Losses at the gene ends were 5 bases for V and 0 bases for J; bases not matched to a gene: 13. The CDR3 covers 20 residues.

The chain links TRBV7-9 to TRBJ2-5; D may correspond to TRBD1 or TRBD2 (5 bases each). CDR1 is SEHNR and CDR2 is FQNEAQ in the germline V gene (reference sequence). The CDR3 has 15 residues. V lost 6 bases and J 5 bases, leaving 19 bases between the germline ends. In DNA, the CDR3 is TGTGCCAGCAGGCCATCCGGGACCCTTCGTGAGACCCAGTACTTC. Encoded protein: CASRPSGTLRETQYF.

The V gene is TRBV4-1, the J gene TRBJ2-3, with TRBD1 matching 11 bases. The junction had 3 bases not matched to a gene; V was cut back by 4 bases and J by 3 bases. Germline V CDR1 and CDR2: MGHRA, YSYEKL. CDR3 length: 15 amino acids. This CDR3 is CASSPGQGDTDTQYF. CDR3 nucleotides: TGCGCCAGCAGCCCGGGACAGGGGGATACAGATACGCAGTATTTT.

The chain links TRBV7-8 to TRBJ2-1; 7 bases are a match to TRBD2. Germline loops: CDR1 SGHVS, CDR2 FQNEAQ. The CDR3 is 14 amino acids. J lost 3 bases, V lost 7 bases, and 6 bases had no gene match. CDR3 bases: TGTGCCAGCAACGGAGCGGGGTACTACAATGAGCAGTTCTTC. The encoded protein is CASNGAGYYNEQFF.

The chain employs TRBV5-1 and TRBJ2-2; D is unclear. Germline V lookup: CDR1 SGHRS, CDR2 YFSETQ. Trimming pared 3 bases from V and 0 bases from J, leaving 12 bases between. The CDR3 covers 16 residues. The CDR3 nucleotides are TGCGCCAGCAGCTACATCTCTCAACCGAACACCGGGGAGCTGTTTTTT. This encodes CASSYISQPNTGELFF.

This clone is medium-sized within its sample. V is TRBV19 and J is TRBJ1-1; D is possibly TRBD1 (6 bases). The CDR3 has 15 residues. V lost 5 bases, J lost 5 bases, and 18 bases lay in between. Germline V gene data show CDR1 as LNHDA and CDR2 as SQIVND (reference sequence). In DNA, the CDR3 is TGTGCCAGTAGTCGGACAGTTCTCGGAGGGACTGAAGCTTTCTTT. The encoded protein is CASSRTVLGGTEAFF.

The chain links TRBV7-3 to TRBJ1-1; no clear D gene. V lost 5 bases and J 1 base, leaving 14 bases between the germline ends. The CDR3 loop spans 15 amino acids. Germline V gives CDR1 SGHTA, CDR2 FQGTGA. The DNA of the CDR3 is TGTGCCAGCAGCGGAAGGATGGCCCAGAACACTGAAGCTTTCTTT. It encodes CASSGRMAQNTEAFF.

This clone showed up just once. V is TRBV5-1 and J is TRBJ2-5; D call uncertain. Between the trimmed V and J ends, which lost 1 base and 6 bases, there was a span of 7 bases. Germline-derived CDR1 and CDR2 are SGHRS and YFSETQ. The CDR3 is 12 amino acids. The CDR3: CASSLTMKTQYF. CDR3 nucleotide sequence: TGCGCCAGCAGCTTGACGATGAAGACCCAGTACTTC.

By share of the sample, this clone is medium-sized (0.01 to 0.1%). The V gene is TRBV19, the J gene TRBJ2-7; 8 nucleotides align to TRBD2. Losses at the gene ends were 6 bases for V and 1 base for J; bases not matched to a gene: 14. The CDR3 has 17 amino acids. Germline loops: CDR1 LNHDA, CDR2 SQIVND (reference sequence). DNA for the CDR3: TGTGCCAGTAGGGATAATTCTTGGACTAGCCGATCCTACGAGCAGTACTTC. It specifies CASRDNSWTSRSYEQYF. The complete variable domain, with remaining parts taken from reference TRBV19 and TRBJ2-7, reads DGGITQSPKYLFRKEGQNVTLSCEQNLNHDAMYWYRQDPGQGLRLIYYSQIVNDFQKGDIAEGYSVSREKKESFPLTVTSAQKNPTAFYLCASRDNSWTSRSYEQYFGPGTRLTVT.

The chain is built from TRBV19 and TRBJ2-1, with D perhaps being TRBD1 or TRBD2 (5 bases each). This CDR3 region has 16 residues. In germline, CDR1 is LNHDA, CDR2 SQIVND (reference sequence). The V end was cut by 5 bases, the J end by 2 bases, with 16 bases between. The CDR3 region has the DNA TGTGCCAGTAGTGGGGGTTCTGGGACCACCTACAATGAGCAGTTCTTC. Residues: CASSGGSGTTYNEQFF.

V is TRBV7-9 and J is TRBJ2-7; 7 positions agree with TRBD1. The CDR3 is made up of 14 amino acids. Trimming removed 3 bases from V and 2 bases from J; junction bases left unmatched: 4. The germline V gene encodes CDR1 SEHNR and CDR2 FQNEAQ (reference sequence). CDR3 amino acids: CASSFPQGAYEQYF. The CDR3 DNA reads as TGTGCCAGCAGCTTTCCCCAGGGGGCCTACGAGCAGTACTTC.

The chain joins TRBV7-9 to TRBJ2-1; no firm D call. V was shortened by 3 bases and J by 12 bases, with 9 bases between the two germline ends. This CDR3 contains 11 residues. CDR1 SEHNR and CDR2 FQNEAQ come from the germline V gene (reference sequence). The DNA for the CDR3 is TGTGCCAGCAGCTTTGATCCTTTGCAGTTCTTC. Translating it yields CASSFDPLQFF.

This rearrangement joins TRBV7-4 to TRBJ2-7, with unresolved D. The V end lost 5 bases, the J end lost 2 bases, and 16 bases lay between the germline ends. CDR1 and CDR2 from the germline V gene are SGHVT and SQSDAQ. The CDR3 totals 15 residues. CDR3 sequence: CASSPMDDPTYEQYF. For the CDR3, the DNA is TGTGCCAGCAGCCCCATGGACGATCCCACCTACGAGCAGTACTTC.